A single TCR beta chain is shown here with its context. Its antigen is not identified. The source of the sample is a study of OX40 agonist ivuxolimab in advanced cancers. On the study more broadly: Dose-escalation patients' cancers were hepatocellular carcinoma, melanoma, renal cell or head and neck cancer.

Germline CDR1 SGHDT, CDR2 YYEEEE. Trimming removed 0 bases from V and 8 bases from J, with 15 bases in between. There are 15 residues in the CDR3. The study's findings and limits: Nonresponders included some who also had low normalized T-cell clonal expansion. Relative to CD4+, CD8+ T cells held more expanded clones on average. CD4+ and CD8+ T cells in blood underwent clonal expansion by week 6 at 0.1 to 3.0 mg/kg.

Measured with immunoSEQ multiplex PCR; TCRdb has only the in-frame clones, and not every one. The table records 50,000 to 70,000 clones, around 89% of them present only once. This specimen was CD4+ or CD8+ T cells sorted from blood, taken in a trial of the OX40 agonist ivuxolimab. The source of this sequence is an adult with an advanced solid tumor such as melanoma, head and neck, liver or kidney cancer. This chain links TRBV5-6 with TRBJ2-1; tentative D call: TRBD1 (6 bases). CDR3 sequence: CASSLATGPGDEQFF. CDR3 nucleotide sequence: TGTGCCAGCAGCTTGGCGACAGGCCCAGGGGATGAGCAGTTCTTC.